This TCR beta chain comes out of a study of blood T cell repertoires in COVID-19. Across the study: Collection of acute and convalescent COVID-19 samples took place in the United States, Italy and Spain.

Germline V gives CDR1 SGHRS, CDR2 YFSETQ. CDR3 length: 14 residues. Deletions cut 4 bases from V and 2 bases from J, with 12 bases between. Membership in each cohort depended on participant-reported clinical history. The authors' processing: Amplification with reference gene primers provided the estimates of nucleated cell counts. Libraries were prepared by immunoSEQ multiplex PCR; TCRdb keeps only in-frame clonotypes and omits some of them. V and J calls and clone size are copied from that table; D and trimming were computed from the DNA. The sample has more than 350,000 clones, more than 80% seen once; the top ten hold roughly 0.99%.

The TCR was taken from a man between 18 and 35 years old who had recovered from COVID-19. What was sequenced was PBMCs or T cells enriched from blood (not recorded which). V gene TRBV5-1 combines with J gene TRBJ2-5, with D possibly TRBD2 on 5 matching bases. This CDR3 is CASSQLSGQETQYF. The CDR3 bases are TGCGCCAGCAGCCAATTGAGCGGTCAAGAGACCCAGTACTTC.